This paragraph covers one T cell receptor beta chain sequence. The source of the sample is a study of technical replicates of blood from several donors. The J segment lost 4 bases and the V segment lost 8 bases, leaving 10 bases of the junction unmatched. The CDR3 spans 13 residues. Germline V gene data show CDR1 as SQVTM and CDR2 as ANQGSEA. Assay used: immunoSEQ multiplex PCR; TCRdb lists only in-frame clones, some missing. The sample holds roughly 60,000 clones, approximately 87% seen once. This rearrangement joins TRBV29-1 to TRBJ1-2; 7 bases are a match to TRBD1. This TCR was recovered from a human donor in good health. Some clones in this sample may be carry-over from other donors' samples. The sample taken for sequencing was PBMCs. CDR3 protein: CSIRGSGVYGYTF. In nucleotides, the CDR3 is TGCAGCATCAGGGGGAGCGGAGTCTATGGCTACACCTTC.